This T cell receptor (beta chain) was retrieved from a study of cytomegalovirus exposure and HLA in healthy donors. On this clone: Its antigen is undetermined.

The PCR was carried out with 60 Vbeta primers and 13 Jbeta primers. Original methodology: Later reanalysis found tens of millions of unique TCR beta chains, 10 million to 14 million of them shared. Assay used: immunoSEQ multiplex PCR; TCRdb lists only in-frame clones, some missing. D and trimming come from the DNA, and the V and J calls and clone size come from that table. In the table there are about 180,000 clones, roughly 77% of which are singletons. Study results and caveats: Among immune exposure information, only CMV serostatus was available. Certain indistinguishable V segments, among them TRBV6-2 and TRBV6-3, were excluded.

The CDR3 spans 14 residues. Germline lookup yields CDR1 SGHTA and CDR2 FQGTGA. J lost 2 bases, V lost 8 bases, and 5 bases had no gene match. Material for sequencing was PBMCs. This receptor was identified in a woman between 45 and 60 years old in good health and CMV-seropositive. The V and J genes are TRBV7-3 and TRBJ2-3, with TRBD1 matching over 9 bases. In DNA, the CDR3 is TGTGCCAGCCAACGGACAGGGGACACAGATACGCAGTATTTT. Its translation is CASQRTGDTDTQYF.